Listed below are T cell receptor beta chains from one sample, sequenced in a study of type 1 regulatory T cells. TCRdb redid the calling of the reads with MiXCR, one entry per CDR3 protein. The repertoire consists of 80,000 to 100,000 distinct CDR3 sequences, with roughly 28% occurring once and the leading ten covering roughly 2.2%. The sample comprised CD4+ T cells, either the whole sample or a sorted fraction (not recorded which). Receptor source: a human donor in good health. Both conserved end residues are part of each CDR3.

TRBV10-3	TRBJ1-1	CATSERGQGGTEAFF
TRBV20-1	TRBJ1-3	CSAVQPGVISSGNTIYF
TRBV20-1	TRBJ2-7	CSARAGQYEQYF
TRBV7-3	TRBJ2-2	CASSATATGELFF
TRBV9	TRBJ2-1	CASSVERVYNEQFF
TRBV28	TRBJ2-1	CASSLQPGEQFF
TRBV6-1	TRBJ1-4	CASSGQENEKLFF
TRBV5-1	TRBJ2-7	CASTPGGGYEQYF
TRBV29-1	TRBJ2-1	CSGSRGRGRGYNEQFF
TRBV5-4	TRBJ2-1	CASSLVGSTGEQFF
TRBV20-1	TRBJ2-3	CSASPGCGRTDTQYF
TRBV12-3/TRBV12-4	TRBJ2-3	CASTSRGLTDTQYF
TRBV2	TRBJ2-1	CASRGDTDEQFF
TRBV7-2	TRBJ2-7	CASSFATGQYEQYF
TRBV7-2	TRBJ2-2	CASSLVGGRTTGELFF
TRBV7-6	TRBJ2-3	CASSRWTSGTITRNTDTQYF
TRBV5-6	TRBJ1-1	CASSLAARTGNTEAFF
TRBV4-3	TRBJ1-4	CASSLSTGGGEKLFF
TRBV19	TRBJ2-1	CASSGSSYNEQFF
TRBV2	TRBJ2-5	CASRGYGGALQETQYF
TRBV7-6	TRBJ1-6	CASTQETASYNSPLHF
TRBV7-2	TRBJ2-7	CASSISPNPSHEQYF
TRBV7-8	TRBJ2-3	CASSLVLTSGSDTQYF
TRBV6-1	TRBJ2-1	CASSPAGEVHEQFF
TRBV5-1	TRBJ2-5	CASSGGQLQETQYF
TRBV12-3/TRBV12-4	TRBJ2-7	CASSLKREGLYEQYF
TRBV5-1	TRBJ2-1	CASSLDGRGHNEQFF
TRBV20-1	TRBJ1-3	CSARNGDTIYF
TRBV27	TRBJ2-5	CASRAQGGQETQYF
TRBV15	TRBJ1-4	CATSRSRQELATNEKLFF